This is a list of T cell receptor beta chains from one sample in a study of T cell repertoires in cytomegalovirus infection. TCRdb re-called the reads with MiXCR, one entry per CDR3 protein. The table lists 250,000 to 300,000 distinct CDR3 sequences, about 17% of them singletons, with roughly 50% in the top ten. The sample was CD8+ T cells from PBMCs. These receptor sequences come from a human donor in good health (CMV status not recorded). Some clones in this sample may be carry-over from other donors' samples. Both conserved end residues are part of each CDR3. A D gene is named only where the DNA matches it firmly. Size tells how often a clone was seen (once, few, many) or the class of an expanded clone, and some rows leave it out.

J gene | clone size | D gene | V gene | CDR3 DNA | CDR3 protein
TRBJ1-1 | many | . | TRBV7-2 | TGTGCCAGCAGCGCACACAGGGAAGATATGAACACTGAAGCTTTCTTT | CASSAHREDMNTEAFF
TRBJ2-3 | . | TRBD2 | TRBV4-1 | TGCGCCAGTAGACTAGCGGGGGATCATACGCAGTATTTT | CASRLAGDHTQYF
TRBJ1-3 | many | . | TRBV7-8 | TGTGCCAGCAGCTTCGGACGTAGCTCTGGAAACACCATATATTTT | CASSFGRSSGNTIYF
TRBJ2-7 | . | . | TRBV6-1 | TGTGCCAGCAGGCACTTTTCCTACGAGCAGTACTTC | CASRHFSYEQYF
TRBJ1-6 | few | . | TRBV14 | TGTGCCAGCAGCCCCGGTGGGGGCGCGGGTTCACCCCTCCACTTT | CASSPGGGAGSPLHF
TRBJ2-7 | . | . | TRBV29-1 | TGCAGCGTTGAAGACGGCGGCAGGGGCTACGAGCAGTACTTC | CSVEDGGRGYEQYF
TRBJ2-1 | . | . | TRBV11-3 | TGTGCCAGCAGCTTACTGCGGGACAATGAGCAGTTCTTC | CASSLLRDNEQFF
TRBJ2-3 | few | TRBD2 | TRBV9 | TGTGCCAGCAGCCTGCGGGAAGCGGGGGACACAGATACGCAGTATTTT | CASSLREAGDTDTQYF
TRBJ1-3 | few | . | TRBV28 | TGTGCCAGCAGTTCAATTGGAAGTAGCTCTGGAAACACCATATATTTT | CASSSIGSSSGNTIYF
TRBJ2-3 | many | TRBD2 | TRBV6-1 | TGTGCCAGCAGTGAAACGGGGGGGCTTGGAGATACGCAGTATTTT | CASSETGGLGDTQYF
TRBJ2-5 | . | TRBD1 | TRBV7-9 | TGTGCCAGCATGACAGGGTTGGAGACCCAGTACTTC | CASMTGLETQYF
TRBJ2-1 | . | TRBD2 | TRBV7-6 | TGTGCCAGCAGCCAACTAGCGGGGGCCCCGAGCTCCTACAATGAGCAGTTCTTC | CASSQLAGAPSSYNEQFF
TRBJ1-2 | few | . | TRBV4-1 | TGCGCCAGCAGCCAGGCAGGGACGGGCTATCGCTACACCTTC | CASSQAGTGYRYTF
TRBJ2-3 | . | TRBD2 | TRBV6-5 | TGTGCCAGCAGTTACTCGGGGGGGATCACAGATACGCAGTATTTT | CASSYSGGITDTQYF
TRBJ2-4 | few | TRBD2 | TRBV19 | TGTGCCAGTAGTATAGACGGGGGGGCCGTGAACATTCAGTACTTC | CASSIDGGAVNIQYF
TRBJ1-4 | few | TRBD1 | TRBV28 | TGTGCCAGCAGCCTCGACAGGGCTCTTAATGAAAAACTGTTTTTT | CASSLDRALNEKLFF
TRBJ2-1 | . | TRBD2 | TRBV5-6 | TGTGCCAGCAGCAAGGGACTAGCGGGGGTAGCCTACAATGAGCAGTTCTTC | CASSKGLAGVAYNEQFF
TRBJ2-4 | many | . | TRBV28 | TGTGCCAGCAGTTTAGACCACTCAGTAGCGGACATTCAGTACTTC | CASSLDHSVADIQYF
TRBJ1-2 | few | . | TRBV5-6 | TGTGCCAGCAGCTTTTTCAGCGGGGCTGATGGCTACACCTTC | CASSFFSGADGYTF
TRBJ1-2 | many | . | TRBV7-6 | TGTGCCAGCAGCTTACATCCAGGGAGAGCTAACTATGGCTACACCTTC | CASSLHPGRANYGYTF
TRBJ2-6 | . | . | TRBV7-9 | TGTGCCAGCAGCTTAGCGCCTACGCCCAACTCTGGGGCCAACGTCCTGACTTTC | CASSLAPTPNSGANVLTF
TRBJ2-7 | many | . | TRBV7-2 | TGTGCCAGCAGCTTATGGGACGGTAGCTACGAGCAGTACTTC | CASSLWDGSYEQYF